This T cell receptor beta chain was identified in a study of blood T cell repertoires in COVID-19. Study-wide background: Some COVID-19 samples were acute and others convalescent; all came from the United States, Italy and Spain. The analysed material was cDNA or gDNA that came from T cells, B-cell-depleted T cells, or PBMCs.

This clone was seen many times. The CDR3 has 12 residues. Germline V gives CDR1 LGHDT, CDR2 YNNKEL (reference sequence). Trimming left V 0 bases short and J 3 bases short, with 2 bases between. Methods used by the authors: Estimation of nucleated cell counts was performed using reference gene primer amplification. Sequencing used immunoSEQ multiplex PCR; TCRdb keeps in-frame clones, though not all of them. That table is the source of V, J and clone size, and D and trimming were worked out from the DNA. The data contain about 180,000 clones, roughly nine tenths of them singletons. Sequencing was performed on PBMCs or T cells enriched from blood (not recorded which). The TCR comes from a middle-aged woman with acute COVID-19. The chain uses TRBV3-1 (or the pseudogene TRBV3-2) and TRBJ2-5; D is unresolved. The CDR3 DNA follows: TGTGCCAGCAGCCAAGATAAAGAGACCCAGTACTTC. This gives the protein CASSQDKETQYF.